This is a list of T cell receptor beta chains from one sample in a study of early stage breast cancer tumors. Profiling relied on immunoSEQ multiplex PCR, and the TCRdb table lists in-frame clones only, not all of them. This sample carries hundreds of clones, more than 65% of them seen once, and the ten largest clones take 15% to 20%. Sequencing used normal breast tissue next to the tumor. The origin of the receptors is a person aged 40 to 49 with breast cancer. Each CDR3 is given with its conserved first and last residue. Each record gives: D gene, J gene, clone size, V gene, CDR3 protein, CDR3 DNA. D genes are given only for firm matches. Some rows mark clone size as missing; the rest say once, few, many or name a class of expanded clone.

.,TRBJ2-6,.,TRBV6-5,CASSYSGPGANVLTF,TGTGCCAGCAGTTACTCGGGCCCTGGGGCCAACGTCCTGACTTTC
.,TRBJ2-5,.,TRBV6-5,CASSVTFLTETQYF,TGTGCCAGCAGTGTTACGTTTCTAACCGAGACCCAGTACTTC
TRBD2,TRBJ2-1,.,TRBV10-3,CAIKGTSGSSYNEQFF,TGTGCCATCAAGGGGACTAGCGGTAGCTCCTACAATGAGCAGTTCTTC
.,TRBJ2-3,once,TRBV7-9,CASSFPRQARSTDTQYF,TGTGCCAGCAGCTTCCCAAGACAGGCCCGGAGCACAGATACGCAGTATTTT
.,TRBJ2-2,.,TRBV19,CASSIPTPANTGELFF,TGTGCCAGTAGTATCCCTACACCCGCGAACACCGGGGAGCTGTTTTTT
TRBD2,TRBJ2-7,.,TRBV9,CASSVGSSGRSNEQYF,TGTGCCAGCAGCGTAGGCTCTAGCGGGCGGAGCAACGAGCAGTACTTC
TRBD1,TRBJ2-1,.,TRBV27,CASSLGQGAFDEQFF,TGTGCCAGCAGTTTGGGACAGGGGGCTTTCGATGAGCAGTTCTTC
.,TRBJ1-2,.,TRBV14,CASSPTGGLYGYTF,TGTGCCAGCAGCCCGACAGGTGGTCTCTACGGCTACACCTTC
TRBD2,TRBJ2-5,.,TRBV6-5,CASSPGTSGRKTQYF,TGTGCCAGCAGTCCGGGGACTAGCGGGAGAAAGACCCAGTACTTC
.,TRBJ2-6,.,TRBV9,CASSVGGSGANVLTF,TGTGCCAGCAGCGTAGGGGGCTCTGGGGCCAACGTCCTGACTTTC
.,TRBJ2-7,.,TRBV20-1,CSADKVYEQYF,TGCAGTGCTGATAAGGTCTACGAGCAGTACTTC
.,TRBJ2-3,.,TRBV7-1,CASSFWVDKMYF,TGTGCCAGCAGCTTCTGGGTGGATAAAATGTATTTT
.,TRBJ1-2,.,TRBV11-2,CASSWDGNYGYTF,TGTGCCAGCAGCTGGGACGGGAACTATGGCTACACCTTC
.,TRBJ1-2,.,TRBV5-4,CASSLRGDYGYTF,TGTGCCAGCAGCTTGCGAGGAGACTATGGCTACACCTTC